The 28 T cell receptor beta chains in this list originate from one sample, sequenced in a study of blood T cell repertoires in COVID-19. The protocol was immunoSEQ multiplex PCR, while the TCRdb copy is restricted to in-frame clones and leaves out a portion. The sample contains around 200,000 clones, approximately 90% of which appear only once. Sequenced material: PBMCs or T cells enriched from blood (not recorded which). These receptors were obtained from a man younger than 35 with acute COVID-19.

The V call is TRBV2, the J call TRBJ2-1; TRBD2 agrees at 9 bases. V lost 6 bases and J lost 9; bases outside the gene matches: 6. The CDR3 is made up of 13 amino acids. Germline V gene data show CDR1 as SNHLY and CDR2 as FYNNEI. This CDR3 is CASSAGGPLEQFF. For the CDR3, the DNA is TGTGCCAGCAGCGCGGGAGGGCCGCTTGAGCAGTTCTTC.

This chain joins TRBV7-8 and TRBJ1-3; TRBD1 matches 11 bases. The germline CDR1 and CDR2 sequences are SGHVS and FQNEAQ. This CDR3 has 15 amino acids. V was clipped by 4 bases and J by 4 bases; unmatched bases: 3. CDR3 bases: TGTGCCAGCAGCTCGGGACAGGGGGGCGGAAACACCATATATTTT. It specifies CASSSGQGGGNTIYF.

J is TRBJ1-4 and V is TRBV9; 10 bases fit TRBD1. V trimming: 4 bases; J trimming: 10 bases; junction bases outside the gene matches: 7. The CDR3 consists of 14 residues. Germline CDR1 and CDR2: SGDLS and YYNGEE. The DNA of the CDR3 is TGTGCCAGCAGCACAGACCGGGACAGGGGAAAACTGTTTTTT. This translates into CASSTDRDRGKLFF. The full variable domain, with the rest looked up from reference TRBV9 and TRBJ1-4, is DSGVTQTPKHLITATGQRVTLRCSPRSGDLSVYWYQQSLDQGLQFLIQYYNGEERAKGNILERFSAQQFPDLHSELNLSSLELGDSALYFCASSTDRDRGKLFFGSGTQLSVL.

V gene TRBV7-9 combines with J gene TRBJ2-7, with TRBD1 matching 10 bases. The germline CDR1 and CDR2 sequences are SEHNR and FQNEAQ (reference sequence). Unmatched junction bases numbered 4, after V lost 7 bases and J lost 4 bases. The CDR3 covers 13 residues. CDR3 region: CASKGDRGYEQYF. For the CDR3, the DNA is TGTGCCAGCAAGGGGGACAGGGGTTACGAGCAGTACTTC.

This rearrangement joins TRBV27 to TRBJ1-5; the D is unclear. Germline V gene lookup returns CDR1 MNHEY and CDR2 SMNVEV (reference sequence). The CDR3 has 14 amino acids. Trimming took 6 bases from V and 1 from J, leaving 10 bases between them. In nucleotides, the CDR3 is TGTGCCAGCAGCATTCTAGCAAGCAATCAGCCCCAGCATTTT. Translation: CASSILASNQPQHF.

The V gene is TRBV11-2, the J gene TRBJ2-3, with D possibly TRBD2 on 5 matching bases. The CDR3 sequence is 13 residues long. Germline values: CDR1 SGHAT, CDR2 FQNNGV. Trimming removed 5 bases from V and 4 bases from J, with 10 bases in between. The CDR3 loop is CASSITSSDTQYF. The CDR3 nucleotides read TGTGCCAGCAGCATAACTAGTTCAGATACGCAGTATTTT.

The chain recombines TRBV7-9 with TRBJ1-4; no clear D. CDR3 size: 14 residues. V shed 5 bases and J shed 6 bases, with 13 bases lying between them. Germline V gene data show CDR1 as SEHNR and CDR2 as FQNEAQ (reference sequence). CDR3 protein: CASSPGADYEKLFF. CDR3 nucleotides: TGTGCCAGCAGCCCAGGTGCGGACTATGAAAAACTGTTTTTT.

V usage is TRBV21-1 and J usage is TRBJ2-4; TRBD1 is the table's D call and was not checked against the DNA. TRBV21-1 is a recognized pseudogene. There are 16 residues in the CDR3. This CDR3 reads CASSKRGQGTKNIQYF. Here the CDR3 DNA reads TGTGCCAGCAGCAAACGGGGACAGGGTACCAAAAACATTCAGTACTTC.

This sequence joins TRBV18 and TRBJ2-7; 7 bases are shared with TRBD1. The CDR3 totals 15 residues. Looked up from germline, CDR1 is KGHSH and CDR2 is LQKENI. J lost 1 base, V lost 4 bases, and 7 bases had no gene match. The CDR3 loop reads CASSQGTDPSYEQYF. DNA for the CDR3: TGTGCCAGCTCACAAGGGACAGATCCTTCCTACGAGCAGTACTTC.

CDR3 in amino acids: CAISGDTNTDTQYF. In DNA form, the CDR3 reads TGTGCCATCAGTGGGGACACAAACACAGATACGCAGTATTTT. The chain is built from TRBV10-3 and TRBJ2-3, with D perhaps TRBD1 (6 bases). This CDR3 contains 14 residues. The V gene's germline CDR1 is ENHRY and CDR2 SYGVKD. V was trimmed by 4 bases and J by 2 bases, leaving 10 bases between them.

The CDR3 nucleotides are TGCGCCAGCAGCCTCGGACAGAGTATACCTGAAGCTTTCTTT. This gives the protein CASSLGQSIPEAFF. The chain recombines TRBV4-1 with TRBJ1-1, with D possibly matching TRBD1 (6 bases). Trimming pared 4 bases from V and 6 bases from J, leaving 15 bases between. CDR1 and CDR2 from the germline V gene are MGHRA and YSYEKL. The CDR3 consists of 14 residues.

This clone was detected only once. The chain employs TRBV30 and TRBJ2-7; 9 nucleotides line up with TRBD2. After removal of 4 bases from V and 6 bases from J, the junction contained 13 bases not matched to a gene. CDR3 length equals 15 residues. The V gene's germline CDR1 is GTSNPN and CDR2 SVGIG (reference sequence). CDR3 loop: CAWTSGEAGGREQYF. The CDR3 DNA sequence: TGTGCCTGGACCTCGGGGGAAGCGGGAGGACGCGAGCAGTACTTC.

This rearrangement joins TRBV7-9 to TRBJ2-2; 9 nucleotides agree with TRBD2. This CDR3 is built from 16 residues. The germline V gene encodes CDR1 SEHNR and CDR2 FQNEAQ (reference sequence). Germline trimming cut 5 bases from V and 6 bases from J; bases unmatched to any gene: 10. The CDR3 bases are TGTGCCAGCAGCCACGGGCGGGAGGGTTTTGCCGGGGAGCTGTTTTTT. Translated: CASSHGREGFAGELFF. The whole variable domain, remainder taken from reference TRBV7-9 and TRBJ2-2, is DTGVSQNPRHKITKRGQNVTFRCDPISEHNRLYWYRQTLGQGPEFLTYFQNEAQLEKSRLLSDRFSAERPKGSFSTLEIQRTEQGDSAMYLCASSHGREGFAGELFFGEGSRLTVL.

The chain is built from TRBV6-6 and TRBJ1-1; no firm D call. With 5 bases removed from V and 4 bases from J, the gap between germline ends came to 11 bases. In germline, CDR1 is MNHNY, CDR2 SVGAGI (reference sequence). The CDR3 contains 13 residues. As DNA, the CDR3 is TGTGCCAGCAGTGATCTTATCGGCACTGAAGCTTTCTTT. This codes for CASSDLIGTEAFF.

This chain uses TRBV5-4 with TRBJ1-2, with 10 bases fitting TRBD1. This CDR3 has 14 residues. V was clipped by 5 bases and J by 4 bases; unmatched bases: 5. Per germline, CDR1 SGHNT and CDR2 YYREEE (reference sequence). The CDR3 nucleotides are TGTGCCAGCAGGGAGGGACAGGGGATCTATGGCTACACCTTC. Its translation is CASREGQGIYGYTF.

This clone was recorded once. The gene calls are TRBV6-5 and TRBJ1-1, with 9 bases fitting TRBD1. This CDR3 spans 15 amino acids. In germline, CDR1 is MNHEY, CDR2 SVGAGI. The J segment lost 5 bases and the V segment lost 7 bases, leaving 11 bases of the junction unmatched. This CDR3 reads CASTHRQGVRTEAFF. In DNA, the CDR3 is TGTGCCAGCACCCATAGACAGGGGGTTCGGACTGAAGCTTTCTTT.

V gene TRBV7-9 combines with J gene TRBJ2-3, with 7 bases fitting TRBD1. This CDR3 has 16 amino acids. V lost 5 bases to trimming and J lost 3 bases; unmatched junction nucleotides: 11. Per germline, CDR1 SEHNR and CDR2 FQNEAQ (reference sequence). The CDR3 sequence: CASSPPTGKRTDTQYF. CDR3 nucleotides: TGTGCCAGCAGCCCCCCGACAGGGAAGAGGACAGATACGCAGTATTTT.

The rearrangement links TRBV30 to TRBJ2-5; 9 nucleotides match TRBD2. The CDR3 has 15 amino acids. After removal of 0 bases from V and 5 bases from J, the junction contained 7 bases not matched to a gene. CDR1 is GTSNPN, CDR2 SVGIG, per germline (reference sequence). Here the CDR3 DNA reads TGTGCCTGGAGTGTACTGGCGGGAGGGTGGGAGACCCAGTACTTC. Its translation: CAWSVLAGGWETQYF. Full variable domain (outside the CDR3, taken from reference TRBV30 and TRBJ2-5): SQTIHQWPATLVQPVGSPLSLECTVEGTSNPNLYWYRQAAGRGLQLLFYSVGIGQISSEVPQNLSASRPQDRQFILSSKKLLLSDSGFYLCAWSVLAGGWETQYFGPGTRLLVL.

The chain combines TRBV29-1 with TRBJ2-1; TRBD2 agrees at 12 bases. Germline V gene lookup returns CDR1 SQVTM and CDR2 ANQGSEA. With V trimmed by 7 bases and J by 7 bases, 11 bases remained unmatched. CDR3 size: 15 residues. As DNA, the CDR3 is TGCAGCGCCGGACTGACTAGCGGGAGATTGAATGAGCAGTTCTTC. This sequence encodes CSAGLTSGRLNEQFF.

This rearrangement joins TRBV28 to TRBJ2-5, with D possibly matching TRBD1 (5 bases). V dropped 3 bases and J dropped 7 bases, with 15 bases sitting between them. Germline V CDR1 and CDR2: MDHEN, SYDVKM. This CDR3 region has 14 residues. The CDR3 coding sequence is TGTGCCAGCAGTTTTGGTAACAGGTTACGGACCCAGTACTTC. Translation: CASSFGNRLRTQYF.

V usage is TRBV10-2 and J usage is TRBJ2-1, with TRBD2 matching 9 bases. Germline V gives CDR1 WSHSY, CDR2 SAAADI. This CDR3 spans 14 amino acids. Trimming cost V 4 bases and J 3 bases; bases outside gene matches: 1. The CDR3 region is CASSGLADYNEQFF. CDR3 DNA sequence: TGCGCCAGCAGTGGACTAGCGGACTACAATGAGCAGTTCTTC.

V usage is TRBV18 and J usage is TRBJ1-2; TRBD1 matches 8 bases. Trimming at V came to 1 base and at J to 3 bases, leaving 7 bases not matched to a gene. The CDR3 contains 16 residues. CDR1 and CDR2 from the germline V gene are KGHSH and LQKENI. The CDR3 DNA is TGTGCCAGCTCACCACAATCAGGGGGCGAGGACTATGGCTACACCTTC. It specifies CASSPQSGGEDYGYTF. The variable domain in full, with the rest retrieved from reference TRBV18 and TRBJ1-2, is NAGVMQNPRHLVRRRGQEARLRCSPMKGHSHVYWYRQLPEEGLKFMVYLQKENIIDESGMPKERFSAEFPKEGPSILRIQQVVRGDSAAYFCASSPQSGGEDYGYTFGSGTRLTVV.

Only one count was recorded for this clone. The CDR3 here is CSVKLAGSETQYF. CDR3 nucleotide sequence: TGCAGCGTTAAGCTCGCGGGGTCAGAGACCCAGTACTTC. The chain carries TRBV29-1 and TRBJ2-5; the D gene is possibly TRBD2 (6 bases). The CDR3 extends over 13 amino acids. V was shortened by 5 bases and J by 4 bases, with 14 bases between the two germline ends. Germline CDR1 reads SQVTM; CDR2 reads ANQGSEA.

This sequence joins TRBV6-5 and TRBJ2-7, with 11 bases identical to TRBD1. The germline V gene encodes CDR1 MNHEY and CDR2 SVGAGI. The CDR3 covers 14 residues. V gave up 2 bases and J gave up 3 bases; unmatched junction bases: 0. The chain's CDR3 is CASSYGTGGYEQYF. CDR3 nucleotide sequence: TGTGCCAGCAGTTACGGGACAGGGGGCTACGAGCAGTACTTC.

This chain links TRBV27 with TRBJ2-7; 7 bases map to TRBD1. The germline V gene encodes CDR1 MNHEY and CDR2 SMNVEV (reference sequence). Unmatched junction bases numbered 6, after V lost 4 bases and J lost 3 bases. CDR3 length equals 14 residues. In nucleotides, the CDR3 is TGTGCCAGCAGTTCCTCCGGGACAGTCTACGAGCAGTACTTC. It encodes CASSSSGTVYEQYF.

The gene calls are TRBV19 and TRBJ2-2, with D uncertain. CDR3 length: 12 amino acids. Germline CDR1 LNHDA, CDR2 SQIVND (reference sequence). Trimming removed 4 bases from V and 6 bases from J, with 6 bases in between. The CDR3: CASSKAAGELFF. CDR3 DNA sequence: TGTGCCAGTAGTAAGGCGGCCGGGGAGCTGTTTTTT.

The chain recombines TRBV30 with TRBJ1-6, with a weak D call TRBD1 (5 bases). CDR1 and CDR2 (germline): GTSNPN, SVGIG (reference sequence). The CDR3 covers 13 residues. V lost 3 bases, J lost 5 bases, and 8 bases lay in between. This chain's CDR3 is CAWSRVDNSPLHF. For the CDR3, the DNA is TGTGCCTGGAGCAGGGTCGATAATTCACCCCTCCACTTT.

This clone has only one observation. This sequence joins TRBV19 and TRBJ1-4, with 9 bases matching TRBD1. CDR3 length equals 14 residues. V shed 6 bases, J shed 7 bases, and the junction held 6 bases outside the gene matches. Germline loops: CDR1 LNHDA, CDR2 SQIVND (reference sequence). CDR3 in DNA: TGTGCCAGTAGCCTGGACAGGGGTGGTGAAAAACTGTTTTTT. Protein product: CASSLDRGGEKLFF.